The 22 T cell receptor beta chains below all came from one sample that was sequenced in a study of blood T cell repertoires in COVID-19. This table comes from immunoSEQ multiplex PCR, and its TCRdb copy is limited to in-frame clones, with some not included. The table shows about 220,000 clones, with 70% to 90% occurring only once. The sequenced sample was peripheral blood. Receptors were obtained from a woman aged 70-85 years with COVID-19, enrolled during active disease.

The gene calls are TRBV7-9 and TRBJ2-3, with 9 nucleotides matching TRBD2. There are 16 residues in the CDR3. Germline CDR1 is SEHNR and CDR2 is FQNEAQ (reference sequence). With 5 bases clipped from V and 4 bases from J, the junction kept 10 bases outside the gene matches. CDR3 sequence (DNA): TGTGCCAGCAGCGCTGGACTAGCGTCCGTCGCAGATACGCAGTATTTT. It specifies CASSAGLASVADTQYF.

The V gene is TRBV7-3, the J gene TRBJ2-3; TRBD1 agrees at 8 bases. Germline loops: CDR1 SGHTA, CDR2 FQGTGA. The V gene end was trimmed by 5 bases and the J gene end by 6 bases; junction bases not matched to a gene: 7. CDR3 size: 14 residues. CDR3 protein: CASSRTGLYDTQYF. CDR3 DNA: TGTGCCAGCAGCCGGACAGGGTTATATGATACGCAGTATTTT.

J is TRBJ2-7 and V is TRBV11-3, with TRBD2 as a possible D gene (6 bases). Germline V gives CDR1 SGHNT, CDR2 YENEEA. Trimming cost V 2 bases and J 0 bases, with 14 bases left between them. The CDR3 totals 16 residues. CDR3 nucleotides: TGTGCCAGCAGCTTAAGGCTAGCGCTCAGCTCCTACGAGCAGTACTTC. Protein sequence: CASSLRLALSSYEQYF.

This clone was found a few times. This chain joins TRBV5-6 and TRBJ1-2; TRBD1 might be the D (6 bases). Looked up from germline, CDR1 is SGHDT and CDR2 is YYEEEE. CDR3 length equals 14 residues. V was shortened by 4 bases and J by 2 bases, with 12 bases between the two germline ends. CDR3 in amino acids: CASSPVDRNYGYTF. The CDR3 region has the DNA TGTGCCAGCAGCCCCGTTGACAGGAACTATGGCTACACCTTC.

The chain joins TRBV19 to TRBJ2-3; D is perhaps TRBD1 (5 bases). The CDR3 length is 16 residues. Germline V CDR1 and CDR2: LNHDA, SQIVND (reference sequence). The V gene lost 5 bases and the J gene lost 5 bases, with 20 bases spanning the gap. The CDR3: CASSATRVIDRDTQYF. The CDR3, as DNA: TGTGCCAGTAGTGCAACCAGGGTTATCGACAGAGATACGCAGTATTTT.

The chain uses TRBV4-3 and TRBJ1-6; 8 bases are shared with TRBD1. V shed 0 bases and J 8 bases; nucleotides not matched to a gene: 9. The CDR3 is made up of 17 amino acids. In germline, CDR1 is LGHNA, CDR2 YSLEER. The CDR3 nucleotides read TGCGCCAGCAGCCAAGATCTGACAGGGGTAGTAGATTCACCCCTCCACTTT. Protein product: CASSQDLTGVVDSPLHF.

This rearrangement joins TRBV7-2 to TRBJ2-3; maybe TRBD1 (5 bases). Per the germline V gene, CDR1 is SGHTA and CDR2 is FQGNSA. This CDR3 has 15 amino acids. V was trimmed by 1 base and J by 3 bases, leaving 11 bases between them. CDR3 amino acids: CASSLVYGATDTQYF. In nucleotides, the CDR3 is TGTGCCAGCAGCTTAGTGTATGGGGCGACAGATACGCAGTATTTT. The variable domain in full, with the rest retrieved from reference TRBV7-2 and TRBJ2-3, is GAGVSQSPSNKVTEKGKDVELRCDPISGHTALYWYRQSLGQGLEFLIYFQGNSAPDKSGLPSDRFSAERTGGSVSTLTIQRTQQEDSAVYLCASSLVYGATDTQYFGPGTRLTVL.

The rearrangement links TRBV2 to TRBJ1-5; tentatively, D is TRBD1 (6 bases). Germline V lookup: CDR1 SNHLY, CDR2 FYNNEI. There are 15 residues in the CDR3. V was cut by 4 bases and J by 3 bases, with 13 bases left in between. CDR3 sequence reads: CASSVERTDNQPQHF. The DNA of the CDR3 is TGTGCCAGCAGTGTTGAGCGGACAGACAATCAGCCCCAGCATTTT.

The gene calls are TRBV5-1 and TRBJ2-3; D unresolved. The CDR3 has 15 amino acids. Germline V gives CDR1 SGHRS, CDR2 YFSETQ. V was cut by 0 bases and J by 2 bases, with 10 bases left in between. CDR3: CASSLDSLTTDTQYF. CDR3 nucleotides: TGCGCCAGCAGCTTGGACTCCCTTACCACAGATACGCAGTATTTT.

CDR3 residues: CASSTAISYNEQFF. The CDR3 DNA reads TGTGCCAGTAGTACAGCGATCTCCTACAATGAGCAGTTCTTC. The V call is TRBV19, the J call TRBJ2-1; D is unclear. The V gene lost 4 bases and the J gene lost 0 bases, with 7 bases spanning the gap. The CDR3 is 14 amino acids. Germline V lookup: CDR1 LNHDA, CDR2 SQIVND (reference sequence).

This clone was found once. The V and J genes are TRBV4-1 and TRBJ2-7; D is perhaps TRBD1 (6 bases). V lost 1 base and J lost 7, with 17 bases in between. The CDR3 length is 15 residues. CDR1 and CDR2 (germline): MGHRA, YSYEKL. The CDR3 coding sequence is TGCGCCAGCAGCCAAGGGATTCCACAGGGTCGGGAGCAGTACTTC. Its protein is CASSQGIPQGREQYF.

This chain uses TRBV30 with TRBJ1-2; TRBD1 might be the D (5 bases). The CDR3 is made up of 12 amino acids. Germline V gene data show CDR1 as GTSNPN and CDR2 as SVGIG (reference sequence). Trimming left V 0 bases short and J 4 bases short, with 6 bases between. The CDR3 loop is CAWSVQVYGYTF. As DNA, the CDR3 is TGTGCCTGGAGTGTACAGGTCTATGGCTACACCTTC.

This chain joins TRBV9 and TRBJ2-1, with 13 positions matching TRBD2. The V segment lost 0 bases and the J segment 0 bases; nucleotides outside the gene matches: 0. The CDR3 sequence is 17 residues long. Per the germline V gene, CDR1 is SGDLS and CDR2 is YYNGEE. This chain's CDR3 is CASSVGLAGGSYNEQFF. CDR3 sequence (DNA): TGTGCCAGCAGCGTAGGACTAGCGGGGGGCTCCTACAATGAGCAGTTCTTC.

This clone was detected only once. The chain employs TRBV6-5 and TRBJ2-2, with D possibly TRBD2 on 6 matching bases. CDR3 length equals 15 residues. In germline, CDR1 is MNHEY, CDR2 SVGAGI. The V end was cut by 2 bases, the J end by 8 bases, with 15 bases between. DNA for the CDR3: TGTGCCAGCAGTTACCTCAGGAGGGCCAGTGGGGAGCTGTTTTTT. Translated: CASSYLRRASGELFF.

The CDR3 protein is CASSFFLLAGGVYEQYF. The CDR3 DNA reads as TGTGCCAGCAGCTTTTTTTTACTAGCGGGAGGAGTCTACGAGCAGTACTTC. The V call is TRBV7-2, the J call TRBJ2-7; 12 nucleotides line up with TRBD2. CDR1 and CDR2 from the germline V gene are SGHTA and FQGNSA. The V and J ends lost 3 bases and 3 bases, in that order; junction bases with no gene match: 9. The CDR3 is 17 amino acids.

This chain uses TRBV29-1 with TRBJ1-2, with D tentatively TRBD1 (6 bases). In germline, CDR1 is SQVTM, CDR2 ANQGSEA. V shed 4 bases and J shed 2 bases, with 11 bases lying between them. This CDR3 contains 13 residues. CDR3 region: CSVVSDRNYGYTF. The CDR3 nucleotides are TGCAGCGTTGTTTCGGACAGAAACTATGGCTACACCTTC.

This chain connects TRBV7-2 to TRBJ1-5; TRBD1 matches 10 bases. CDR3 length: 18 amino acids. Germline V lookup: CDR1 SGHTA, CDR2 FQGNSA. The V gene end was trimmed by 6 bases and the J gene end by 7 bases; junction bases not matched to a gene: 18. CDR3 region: CASSDPIVPGQGRQPQHF. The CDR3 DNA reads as TGTGCCAGCAGTGACCCGATAGTTCCGGGACAGGGGAGACAGCCCCAGCATTTT.

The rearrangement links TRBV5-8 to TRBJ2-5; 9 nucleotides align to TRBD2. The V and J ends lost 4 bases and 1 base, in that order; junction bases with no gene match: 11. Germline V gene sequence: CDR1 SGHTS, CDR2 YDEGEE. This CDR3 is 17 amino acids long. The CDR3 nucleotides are TGTGCCAGCAGCCAAGGACCCCGACTAGCGGCCCAAGAGACCCAGTACTTC. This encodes CASSQGPRLAAQETQYF. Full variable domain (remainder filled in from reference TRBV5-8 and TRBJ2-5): EAGVTQSPTHLIKTRGQQATLRCSPISGHTSVYWYQQALGLGLQFLLWYDEGEERNRGNFPPRFSGRQFPNYSSELNVNALELEDSALYLCASSQGPRLAAQETQYFGPGTRLLVL.

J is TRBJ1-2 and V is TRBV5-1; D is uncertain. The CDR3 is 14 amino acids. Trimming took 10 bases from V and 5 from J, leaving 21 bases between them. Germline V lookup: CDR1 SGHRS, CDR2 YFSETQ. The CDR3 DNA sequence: TGCGCCTCAGTCCCCCTACCTGGAGGGTATGGCTACACCTTC. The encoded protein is CASVPLPGGYGYTF. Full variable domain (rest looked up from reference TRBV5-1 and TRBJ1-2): KAGVTQTPRYLIKTRGQQVTLSCSPISGHRSVSWYQQTPGQGLQFLFEYFSETQRNKGNFPGRFSGRQFSNSRSEMNVSTLELGDSALYLCASVPLPGGYGYTFGSGTRLTVV.

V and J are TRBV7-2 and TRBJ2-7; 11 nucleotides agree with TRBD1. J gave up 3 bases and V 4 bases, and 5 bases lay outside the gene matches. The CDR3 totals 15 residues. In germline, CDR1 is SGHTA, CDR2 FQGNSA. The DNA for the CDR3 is TGTGCCAGCAGCTCCAGGACAGGGGGCGGCTACGAGCAGTACTTC. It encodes CASSSRTGGGYEQYF.

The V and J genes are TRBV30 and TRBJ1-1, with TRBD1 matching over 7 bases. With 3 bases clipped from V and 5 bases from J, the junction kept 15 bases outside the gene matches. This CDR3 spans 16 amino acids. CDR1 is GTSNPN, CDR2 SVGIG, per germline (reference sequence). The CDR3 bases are TGTGCCTGGAGACAGGGGACTTATGCAACGGGTACTGAAGCTTTCTTT. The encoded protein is CAWRQGTYATGTEAFF.

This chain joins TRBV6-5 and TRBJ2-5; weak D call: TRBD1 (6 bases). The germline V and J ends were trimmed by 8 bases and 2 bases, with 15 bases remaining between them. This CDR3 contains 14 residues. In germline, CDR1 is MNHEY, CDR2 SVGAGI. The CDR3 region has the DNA TGTGCCAGCGGCAGGGGAATTCTACAAGAGACCCAGTACTTC. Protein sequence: CASGRGILQETQYF.